Sequencing of this TCR beta chain was carried out in a study of molecular identifiers for immune sequencing clone quantification. V dropped 1 base and J dropped 7; count of bases not matched to a gene: 3. The CDR3 loop spans 16 amino acids. Germline values: CDR1 SGHNT, CDR2 YENEEA. Naive CD8 T cells were sorted as CD8+CD4-CCR7+CD45RA+. TCRdb analysed the PCR reads with MiXCR anew, one entry per CDR3 protein. This table has about 640,000 distinct CDR3 sequences, just under 20% appearing once. This clonotype was detected a few times. Sequencing used naive CD8+ T cells from blood, with Jurkat cell RNA spiked in. The subset: FACS-sorted CD8+CD4-CCR7+CD45RA+ naive T cells. The chain joins TRBV11-3 to TRBJ2-1; 14 bases fit TRBD2. The sequence was collected from a human donor in good health. Some libraries in this study had Jurkat cell RNA spiked in. CDR3 protein: CASSLVGTSGSNEQFF. The CDR3 DNA is TGTGCCAGCAGCTTAGTGGGGACTAGCGGGAGTAATGAGCAGTTCTTC. The variable domain in full, completed from reference TRBV11-3 and TRBJ2-1, reads EAGVVQSPRYKIIEKKQPVAFWCNPISGHNTLYWYLQNLGQGPELLIRYENEEAVDDSQLPKDRFSAERLKGVDSTLKIQPAELGDSAVYLCASSLVGTSGSNEQFFGPGTRLTVL.